A selection of T cell receptor beta chains follows, all from one sample in a study of vaccination effects on CD4 cells after COVID-19. The data were produced by immunoSEQ multiplex PCR, yet TCRdb's version contains in-frame clones alone and is incomplete. Counted here are around 60,000 clones, over 60% occurring once; the ten biggest clones make up around 2.9%. These TCRs' antigens remain unknown. The sample in question was CD4+ T cells from PBMCs cultured without peptide, obtained before COVID-19 vaccination. The origin of the receptors is a human donor who received a COVID-19 vaccine. Both conserved end residues are trimmed from each CDR3. Each record gives: clone size, V gene, J gene, CDR3 protein. Clone size is stated in some rows and not others, as once, few, many or a class when expanded.

clone_size: NA; v_call: TRBV2; j_call: TRBJ1-4; cdr3_aa: ASSEQGFNEKLF
clone_size: once; v_call: TRBV3-1/TRBV3-2; j_call: TRBJ2-3; cdr3_aa: ASSQFSGGRDTQY
clone_size: NA; v_call: TRBV5-4; j_call: TRBJ2-5; cdr3_aa: ASSFQETQETQY
clone_size: NA; v_call: TRBV5-1; j_call: TRBJ2-5; cdr3_aa: ASSSRDYGETQY
clone_size: once; v_call: TRBV10-3; j_call: TRBJ2-3; cdr3_aa: AIRETGRGADTQY
clone_size: NA; v_call: TRBV5-6; j_call: TRBJ1-1; cdr3_aa: ASSLGPMNTEAF
clone_size: few; v_call: TRBV9; j_call: TRBJ1-1; cdr3_aa: ASSIRGGDEAF
clone_size: NA; v_call: TRBV25-1; j_call: TRBJ2-5; cdr3_aa: ASSEWGSGAKETQY
clone_size: once; v_call: TRBV7-2; j_call: TRBJ2-5; cdr3_aa: ASSWDRGTETQY
clone_size: NA; v_call: TRBV5-1; j_call: TRBJ1-1; cdr3_aa: ASSPGSTGANTEAF
clone_size: NA; v_call: TRBV14; j_call: TRBJ1-2; cdr3_aa: ASSGPRGGERGGYT
clone_size: few; v_call: TRBV9; j_call: TRBJ2-2; cdr3_aa: ASDRLGTGELF
clone_size: NA; v_call: TRBV2; j_call: TRBJ2-3; cdr3_aa: ASRKRLRGGTDTQY
clone_size: NA; v_call: TRBV6-6; j_call: TRBJ2-6; cdr3_aa: ASSYGGSGANVLT
clone_size: few; v_call: TRBV6-1; j_call: TRBJ1-1; cdr3_aa: ASSENLNTEAF
clone_size: once; v_call: TRBV5-1; j_call: TRBJ2-3; cdr3_aa: ASSSRGQVDTQY
clone_size: NA; v_call: TRBV27; j_call: TRBJ2-5; cdr3_aa: ASGLFGTNRETQY
clone_size: NA; v_call: TRBV7-9; j_call: TRBJ1-2; cdr3_aa: ASSLDSGNYGYT
clone_size: NA; v_call: TRBV2; j_call: TRBJ1-4; cdr3_aa: ASRRGASGKLF
clone_size: NA; v_call: TRBV6-5; j_call: TRBJ1-1; cdr3_aa: ASSNSANTEAF
clone_size: NA; v_call: TRBV12-2; j_call: TRBJ1-4; cdr3_aa: ASRPRGARGEKLF
clone_size: NA; v_call: TRBV5-1; j_call: TRBJ1-1; cdr3_aa: ASSPRTGRGAEAF
clone_size: once; v_call: TRBV5-1; j_call: TRBJ2-5; cdr3_aa: ASSIVPGRQETQY
clone_size: NA; v_call: TRBV5-1; j_call: TRBJ1-2; cdr3_aa: ASSPTGQNYGYT
clone_size: NA; v_call: TRBV5-4; j_call: TRBJ2-5; cdr3_aa: ASSFSGEETQY
clone_size: NA; v_call: TRBV7-8; j_call: TRBJ2-3; cdr3_aa: ASSPRLGTQY
clone_size: NA; v_call: TRBV29-1; j_call: TRBJ2-3; cdr3_aa: SVEGTSGSTDTQY
clone_size: NA; v_call: TRBV9; j_call: TRBJ2-2; cdr3_aa: ASSVEAGRLPGELF
clone_size: NA; v_call: TRBV13; j_call: TRBJ1-4; cdr3_aa: ASSLAGGVSNEKLF
clone_size: NA; v_call: TRBV29-1; j_call: TRBJ1-4; cdr3_aa: SARMRGRLEKLF
clone_size: NA; v_call: TRBV9; j_call: TRBJ2-2; cdr3_aa: ASSVSGAPNTGELF
clone_size: NA; v_call: TRBV5-1; j_call: TRBJ1-2; cdr3_aa: ASSSLSRGGYT
clone_size: NA; v_call: TRBV20-1; j_call: TRBJ2-5; cdr3_aa: SASDREETQY
clone_size: NA; v_call: TRBV6-5; j_call: TRBJ2-1; cdr3_aa: ASSYSKAGRNEQF
clone_size: once; v_call: TRBV5-5; j_call: TRBJ1-3; cdr3_aa: ASSWSWTGSSGNTIY
clone_size: few; v_call: TRBV7-9; j_call: TRBJ1-2; cdr3_aa: ASSLSPGNYGYT
clone_size: NA; v_call: TRBV11-2; j_call: TRBJ1-6; cdr3_aa: ASSLGVGRSYNSPLH
clone_size: NA; v_call: TRBV18; j_call: TRBJ2-1; cdr3_aa: ASSPDSYNEQF
clone_size: NA; v_call: TRBV5-1; j_call: TRBJ1-6; cdr3_aa: ASSPRTGSDDSPLH
clone_size: NA; v_call: TRBV28; j_call: TRBJ1-6; cdr3_aa: ASSFVGTINSPLH
clone_size: once; v_call: TRBV9; j_call: TRBJ1-2; cdr3_aa: ASSVELEPYGYT
clone_size: NA; v_call: TRBV30; j_call: TRBJ2-3; cdr3_aa: AWSVGDTQY
clone_size: NA; v_call: TRBV9; j_call: TRBJ2-5; cdr3_aa: ASSVVAGGQGTQY
clone_size: few; v_call: TRBV12-3/TRBV12-4; j_call: TRBJ1-3; cdr3_aa: ASSYNSGNTIY
clone_size: few; v_call: TRBV9; j_call: TRBJ2-2; cdr3_aa: ASSVAPRGYTGELF
clone_size: NA; v_call: TRBV10-2; j_call: TRBJ1-2; cdr3_aa: ASGDRGVTNYGYT
clone_size: NA; v_call: TRBV5-1; j_call: TRBJ2-5; cdr3_aa: ASSDRTGEGETQY
clone_size: NA; v_call: TRBV6-5; j_call: TRBJ1-1; cdr3_aa: ASTRVGVNTEAF
clone_size: NA; v_call: TRBV3-1/TRBV3-2; j_call: TRBJ2-3; cdr3_aa: ASSQEARRSTDTQY
clone_size: NA; v_call: TRBV3-1/TRBV3-2; j_call: TRBJ2-6; cdr3_aa: ASSQVQGGTGGANVLT
clone_size: NA; v_call: TRBV7-3; j_call: TRBJ1-2; cdr3_aa: ASSNSPGGADYGYT
clone_size: NA; v_call: TRBV6-2/TRBV6-3; j_call: TRBJ2-3; cdr3_aa: ASSWAGASTDTQY
clone_size: NA; v_call: TRBV29-1; j_call: TRBJ1-2; cdr3_aa: SAGTSNYGYT
clone_size: NA; v_call: TRBV29-1; j_call: TRBJ2-2; cdr3_aa: SVGDRTNTGELF
clone_size: NA; v_call: TRBV19; j_call: TRBJ1-1; cdr3_aa: ASSQAYTEAF